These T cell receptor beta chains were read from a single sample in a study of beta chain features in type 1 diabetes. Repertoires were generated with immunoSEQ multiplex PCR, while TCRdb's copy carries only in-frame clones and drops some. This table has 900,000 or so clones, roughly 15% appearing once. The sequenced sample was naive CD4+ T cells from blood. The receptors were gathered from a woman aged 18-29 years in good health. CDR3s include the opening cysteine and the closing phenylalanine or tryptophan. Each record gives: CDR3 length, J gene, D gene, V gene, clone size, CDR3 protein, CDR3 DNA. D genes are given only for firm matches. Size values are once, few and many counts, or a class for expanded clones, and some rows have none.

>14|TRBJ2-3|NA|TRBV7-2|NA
CASSSGLHTDTQYF
TGTGCCAGCAGCTCGGGACTGCACACAGATACGCAGTATTTT
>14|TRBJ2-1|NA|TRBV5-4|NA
CASSPNRANNEQFF
TGTGCCAGCAGTCCAAACCGGGCCAACAATGAGCAGTTCTTC
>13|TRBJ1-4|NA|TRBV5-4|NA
CASSFRDREKLFF
TGTGCCAGCAGCTTCCGAGACAGGGAAAAACTGTTTTTT
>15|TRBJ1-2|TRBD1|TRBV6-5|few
CASTRRTGSSYGYTF
TGTGCCAGCACCCGTAGGACAGGGTCTTCATATGGCTACACCTTC
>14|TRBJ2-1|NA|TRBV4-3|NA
CASSQEVPNNEQFF
TGCGCCAGCAGCCAAGAGGTCCCGAACAATGAGCAGTTCTTC
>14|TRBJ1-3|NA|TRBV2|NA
CASTTTYSGNTIYF
TGTGCCAGCACGACGACCTACTCTGGAAACACCATATATTTT
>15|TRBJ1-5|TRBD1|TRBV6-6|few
CASSYSGTGNQPQHF
TGTGCCAGCAGTTACTCGGGGACAGGGAATCAGCCCCAGCATTTT
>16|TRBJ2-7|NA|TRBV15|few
CATSSPWGQGGYEQYF
TGTGCCACCAGCTCTCCCTGGGGGCAGGGGGGGTACGAGCAGTACTTC
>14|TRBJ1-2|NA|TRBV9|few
CASKRGQALDGYTF
TGTGCCAGCAAGCGGGGGCAGGCCCTTGATGGCTACACCTTC
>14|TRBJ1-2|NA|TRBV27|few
CASSLRPFNYGYTF
TGTGCCAGCAGTTTAAGGCCTTTTAACTATGGCTACACCTTC
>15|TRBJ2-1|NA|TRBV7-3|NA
CASSPGPDFYNEQFF
TGTGCCAGCAGCCCGGGGCCGGACTTCTACAATGAGCAGTTCTTC
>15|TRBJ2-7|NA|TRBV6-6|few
CASSYGTGPTYEQYF
TGTGCCAGCAGTTACGGAACTGGCCCTACCTACGAGCAGTACTTC
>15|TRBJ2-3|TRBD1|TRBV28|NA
CASLTGTGGTDTQYF
TGTGCCAGCTTAACCGGGACAGGGGGCACAGATACGCAGTATTTT
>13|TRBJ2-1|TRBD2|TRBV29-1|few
CSVDSSGSIPPFF
TGCAGCGTTGATTCCAGCGGGAGTATCCCCCCGTTCTTC
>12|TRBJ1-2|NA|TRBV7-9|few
CASSLEGGGYTF
TGTGCCAGCAGCTTAGAGGGCGGGGGCTACACCTTC
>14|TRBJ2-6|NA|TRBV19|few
CASAVDSGANVLTF
TGTGCCAGCGCCGTAGACTCTGGGGCCAACGTCCTGACTTTC
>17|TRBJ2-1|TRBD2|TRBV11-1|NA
CASSLGGTSSGSNEQFF
TGTGCCAGCAGCTTAGGGGGTACGTCTAGCGGGAGCAATGAGCAGTTCTTC
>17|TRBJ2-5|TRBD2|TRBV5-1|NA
CASTGRLLAGTQETQYF
TGCGCCAGCACCGGAAGGCTTTTAGCGGGTACACAAGAGACCCAGTACTTC
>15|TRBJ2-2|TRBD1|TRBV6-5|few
CASGRQGANTGELFF
TGTGCCAGCGGTCGACAGGGCGCGAACACCGGGGAGCTGTTTTTT
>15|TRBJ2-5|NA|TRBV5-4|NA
CASSQKSSGEETQYF
TGTGCCAGCAGCCAAAAAAGCTCAGGGGAAGAGACCCAGTACTTC
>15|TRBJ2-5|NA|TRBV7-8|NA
CASSPGPYSRETQYF
TGTGCCAGCAGTCCGGGACCCTACTCGAGGGAGACCCAGTACTTC
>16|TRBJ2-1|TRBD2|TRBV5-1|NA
CASSLGGLAGNNEQFF
TGCGCCAGCAGCTTGGGGGGACTAGCGGGCAACAATGAGCAGTTCTTC
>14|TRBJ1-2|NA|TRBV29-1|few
CSVTGTIPSYGYTF
TGCAGCGTTACCGGGACAATTCCGTCCTATGGCTACACCTTC
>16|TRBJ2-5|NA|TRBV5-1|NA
CASSFIGFSSKETQYF
TGCGCCAGCAGCTTTATTGGTTTCTCATCTAAGGAGACCCAGTACTTC
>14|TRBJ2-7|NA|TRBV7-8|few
CASSLAGTAYEQYF
TGTGCCAGCAGCTTAGCCGGGACGGCTTACGAGCAGTACTTC
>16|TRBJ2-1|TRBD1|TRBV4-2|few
CASSQAGTGIYNEQFF
TGTGCCAGCAGCCAGGCCGGGACAGGGATATACAATGAGCAGTTCTTC
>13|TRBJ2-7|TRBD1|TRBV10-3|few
CAVLGQGAYEQYF
TGTGCCGTTCTTGGACAGGGTGCCTACGAGCAGTACTTC
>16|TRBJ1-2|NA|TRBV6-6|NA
CASSSADPRTGKGYTF
TGTGCCAGCAGTTCCGCCGATCCCCGGACCGGGAAGGGCTACACCTTC
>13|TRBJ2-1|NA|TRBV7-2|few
CASSLTPKHEQFF
TGTGCCAGCAGCTTAACCCCAAAGCATGAGCAGTTCTTC
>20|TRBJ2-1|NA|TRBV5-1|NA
CASSSTRGGTGPSTYNEQFF
TGCGCCAGCAGCTCCACTCGCGGGGGAACAGGGCCATCCACCTACAATGAGCAGTTCTTC
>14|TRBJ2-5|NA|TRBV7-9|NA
CASSLGGQRKTQYF
TGTGCCAGCAGCTTAGGCGGGCAGAGGAAGACCCAGTACTTC
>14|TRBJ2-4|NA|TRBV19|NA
CASSMGLAKNIQYF
TGTGCCAGTAGTATGGGATTAGCCAAAAACATTCAGTACTTC
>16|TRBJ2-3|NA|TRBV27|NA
CASSLYSGQYTDTQYF
TGTGCCAGCAGTTTATATTCCGGACAGTACACAGATACGCAGTATTTT
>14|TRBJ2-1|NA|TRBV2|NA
CAGHRDNSYNEQFF
TGTGCCGGTCACCGGGACAACTCCTACAATGAGCAGTTCTTC
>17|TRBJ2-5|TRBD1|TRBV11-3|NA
CASSLGAGTGDQETQYF
TGTGCCAGCAGCTTAGGGGCCGGGACAGGGGACCAAGAGACCCAGTACTTC
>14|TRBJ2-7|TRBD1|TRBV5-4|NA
CVSSQGQGFYEQYF
TGTGTCAGCAGCCAGGGACAGGGCTTCTACGAGCAGTACTTC
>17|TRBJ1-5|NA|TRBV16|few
CASSQNIDERTNQPQHF
TGTGCCAGCAGCCAAAATATAGACGAGAGAACCAATCAGCCCCAGCATTTT
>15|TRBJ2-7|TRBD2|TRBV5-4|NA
CASSLRSGSVYEQYF
TGTGCCAGCAGCTTGCGTAGCGGGAGTGTATACGAGCAGTACTTC
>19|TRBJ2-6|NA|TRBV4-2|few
CASSQDSYSLTSGANVLTF
TGTGCCAGCAGCCAGGATTCGTACAGTTTAACTTCTGGGGCCAACGTCCTGACTTTC
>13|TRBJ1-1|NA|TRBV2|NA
CASRSYLNTEAFF
TGTGCCAGCAGAAGTTATTTGAACACTGAAGCTTTCTTT
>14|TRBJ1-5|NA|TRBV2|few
CARGGVDSNQPQHF
TGTGCCAGAGGCGGGGTTGACAGTAATCAGCCCCAGCATTTT
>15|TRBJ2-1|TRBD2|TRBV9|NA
CASTRSSGNYNEQFF
TGTGCCAGCACCCGGTCTAGCGGAAACTACAATGAGCAGTTCTTC